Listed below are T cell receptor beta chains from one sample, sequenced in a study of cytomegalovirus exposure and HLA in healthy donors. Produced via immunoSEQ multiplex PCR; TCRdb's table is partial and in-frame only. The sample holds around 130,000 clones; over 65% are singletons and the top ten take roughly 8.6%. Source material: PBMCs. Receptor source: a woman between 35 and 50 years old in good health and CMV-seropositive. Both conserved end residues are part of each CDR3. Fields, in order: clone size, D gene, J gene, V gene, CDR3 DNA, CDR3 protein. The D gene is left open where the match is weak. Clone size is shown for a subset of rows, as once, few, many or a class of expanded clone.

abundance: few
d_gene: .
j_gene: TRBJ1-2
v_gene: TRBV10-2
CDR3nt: TGCGCCAGCAGGGGGGTCCGGGACACTAACTATGGCTACACCTTC
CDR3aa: CASRGVRDTNYGYTF

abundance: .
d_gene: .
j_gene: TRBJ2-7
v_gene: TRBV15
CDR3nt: TGTGCCACCAGCAGAGCAGCGCGGGGCGACGAGCAGTACTTC
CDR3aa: CATSRAARGDEQYF

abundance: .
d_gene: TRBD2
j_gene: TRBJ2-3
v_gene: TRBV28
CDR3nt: TGTGCCAGCAGTTCGGGAGGGGGGCGGAATACGCAGTATTTT
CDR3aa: CASSSGGGRNTQYF

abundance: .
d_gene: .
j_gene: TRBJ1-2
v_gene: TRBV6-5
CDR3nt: TGTGCCAGCAGTAAACAGGGTTCTGGCTACACCTTC
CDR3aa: CASSKQGSGYTF

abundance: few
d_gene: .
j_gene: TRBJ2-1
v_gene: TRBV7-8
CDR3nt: TGTGCCAGCAGCTTAGGGGGGCCCAATGAGCAGTTCTTC
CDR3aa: CASSLGGPNEQFF

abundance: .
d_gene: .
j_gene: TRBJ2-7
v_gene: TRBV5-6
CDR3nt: TGTGCCAGCAGCTTAGAGCCAGGCCTCTCCTACGAGCAGTACTTC
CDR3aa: CASSLEPGLSYEQYF

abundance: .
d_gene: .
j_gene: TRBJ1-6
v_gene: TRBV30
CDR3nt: TGTGCCTGGAGTGCGGGACTCGATTCACCCCTCCACTTT
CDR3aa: CAWSAGLDSPLHF

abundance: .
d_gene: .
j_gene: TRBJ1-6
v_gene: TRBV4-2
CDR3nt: TGTGCCAGCAGCCAAGATTGGGGGGACTCACCCCTCCACTTT
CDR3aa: CASSQDWGDSPLHF

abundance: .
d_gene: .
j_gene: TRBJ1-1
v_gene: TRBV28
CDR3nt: TGTGCCAGCAGTTCCAATTCGGGGAGGGCCTTT
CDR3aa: CASSSNSGRAF

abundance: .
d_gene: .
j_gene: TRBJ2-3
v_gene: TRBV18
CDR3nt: TGTGCCAGCTCACCAGGTCAGGGGTGGACAGATACGCAGTATTTT
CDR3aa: CASSPGQGWTDTQYF

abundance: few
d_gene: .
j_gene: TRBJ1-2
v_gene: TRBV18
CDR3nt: TGTGCCAGCTCACTCGACCAGGGGAACTATGGCTACACCTTC
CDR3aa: CASSLDQGNYGYTF

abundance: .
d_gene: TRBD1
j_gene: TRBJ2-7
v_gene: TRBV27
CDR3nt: TGTGCCAGCAGCCAAGGACAGGCCTCCTACGAGCAGTACTTC
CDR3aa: CASSQGQASYEQYF